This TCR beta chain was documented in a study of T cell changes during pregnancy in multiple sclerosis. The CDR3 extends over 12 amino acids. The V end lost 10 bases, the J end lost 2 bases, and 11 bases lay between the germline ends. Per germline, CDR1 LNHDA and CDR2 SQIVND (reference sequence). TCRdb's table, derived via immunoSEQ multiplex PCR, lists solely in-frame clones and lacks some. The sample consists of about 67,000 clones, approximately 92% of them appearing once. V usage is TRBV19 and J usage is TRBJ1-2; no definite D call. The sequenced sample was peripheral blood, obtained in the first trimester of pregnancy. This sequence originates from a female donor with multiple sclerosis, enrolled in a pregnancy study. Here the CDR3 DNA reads TGTGCCACTGGAGGGAACAACTATGGCTACACCTTC. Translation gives CATGGNNYGYTF.